This TCR beta chain came from a study of Graves' ophthalmopathy and Graves' hyperthyroidism. Overall study context: Before any treatment, peripheral blood was taken at the initial diagnosis.

Patients in the hyperthyroidism group, adults aged 18 to 65, were newly diagnosed, under 2 months' duration. A volume of 10 ml of fresh peripheral blood supplied the PBMCs. Scientists amplified the TCR beta CDR3 regions from RNA transcripts. The authors performed first-round RT-PCR with HTBI primers and then a second-round multiplex PCR. TCRdb recomputed calls from the multiplex PCR reads with MiXCR, one row per CDR3 protein. In the table there are hundreds of thousands of distinct CDR3 sequences, over 20% of which are singletons. The source is a woman under 30 with stable Graves' hyperthyroidism. Some clones in this sample may be carry-over from other donors' samples. Sequencing was carried out using peripheral blood.

The CDR3 DNA reads as TGTGCCAGCAGCCCAGGACAGGCGAGCTCCTACGAGCAGTACTTC. Its translation is CASSPGQASSYEQYF. The V call is TRBV9, the J call TRBJ2-7, with 7 bases fitting TRBD1. Germline V gene lookup returns CDR1 SGDLS and CDR2 YYNGEE. V shed 4 bases and J 0 bases; nucleotides not matched to a gene: 7. This CDR3 spans 15 amino acids.